These 27 T cell receptor beta chains were sequenced from one sample in a study of human versus mouse CDR3 diversity and MHC coevolution. Measured with immunoSEQ multiplex PCR; TCRdb has only the in-frame clones, and not every one. The table lists 80,000 or so clones, about 94% of them singletons. What was sequenced was naive CD4+ T cells from blood. The sample's subset: CD45RO-negative CD62L-positive naive CD4 T cells. The receptors originated from a person aged 25-75 years in good health.

V usage is TRBV6-6 and J usage is TRBJ1-5; no firm D call. The V end lost 5 bases, the J end lost 4 bases, and 15 bases lay between the germline ends. The V gene's germline CDR1 is MNHNY and CDR2 SVGAGI (reference sequence). The CDR3 is made up of 15 amino acids. The CDR3 DNA reads TGTGCCAGCAGTGATCGGAGGAGTGAGAATCAGCCCCAGCATTTT. Protein sequence: CASSDRRSENQPQHF.

The chain recombines TRBV30 with TRBJ2-1, with TRBD2 identical over 12 bases. The germline gives CDR1 GTSNPN, CDR2 SVGIG (reference sequence). V lost 2 bases, J lost 10 bases, and 15 bases stayed unmatched. The length of the CDR3 is 17 residues. CDR3 nucleotide sequence: TGTGCCTGGAGTAAGACTAGCGGGAGAAGGGGCCTCATCGAGCAGTTCTTC. Its translation is CAWSKTSGRRGLIEQFF.

This rearrangement joins TRBV7-2 to TRBJ1-2; TRBD1 aligns across 7 bases. J was trimmed by 4 bases and V by 5 bases; bases with no gene match: 4. Per germline, CDR1 SGHTA and CDR2 FQGNSA. The CDR3 totals 13 residues. CDR3 region: CASSADRAYGYTF. The CDR3 DNA is TGTGCCAGCAGCGCAGACAGGGCCTATGGCTACACCTTC. Complete variable domain (other parts from reference TRBV7-2 and TRBJ1-2): GAGVSQSPSNKVTEKGKDVELRCDPISGHTALYWYRQSLGQGLEFLIYFQGNSAPDKSGLPSDRFSAERTGGSVSTLTIQRTQQEDSAVYLCASSADRAYGYTFGSGTRLTVV.

CDR3 nucleotides: TGTGCCAGCTCACCAATCGGGACAAGGAAGGGCGAGCAGTACTTC. Translating gives CASSPIGTRKGEQYF. V gene TRBV18 combines with J gene TRBJ2-7, with D tentatively TRBD1 (6 bases). The V and J ends lost 2 bases and 6 bases respectively, with 17 bases between them. The CDR3 covers 15 residues. From germline, CDR1 is KGHSH and CDR2 LQKENI. Based on the CDR3 plus reference TRBV18 and TRBJ2-7, the full variable domain is NAGVMQNPRHLVRRRGQEARLRCSPMKGHSHVYWYRQLPEEGLKFMVYLQKENIIDESGMPKERFSAEFPKEGPSILRIQQVVRGDSAAYFCASSPIGTRKGEQYFGPGTRLTVT.

This clone was recorded a few times. V and J are TRBV2 and TRBJ1-4; D ambiguous. The CDR3 sequence is 14 residues long. CDR1 and CDR2 (germline): SNHLY, FYNNEI. The germline V and J ends were trimmed by 6 bases and 6 bases, with 14 bases remaining between them. This chain's CDR3 is CASRARGEYEKLFF. For the CDR3, the DNA is TGTGCCAGCAGGGCCCGGGGAGAGTATGAAAAACTGTTTTTT.

This clone was detected once. The chain carries TRBV9 and TRBJ2-7; D gene uncertain. Per the germline V gene, CDR1 is SGDLS and CDR2 is YYNGEE. V lost 0 bases, J lost 3 bases, and 7 bases lay in between. This CDR3 has 13 residues. CDR3 in amino acids: CASSVDLYYEQYF. CDR3 in DNA: TGTGCCAGCAGCGTAGATCTCTACTACGAGCAGTACTTC.

The chain links TRBV18 to TRBJ2-3; D possibly corresponds to TRBD2 (6 bases). Germline CDR1 and CDR2: KGHSH and LQKENI. The CDR3 consists of 16 residues. V was cut by 0 bases and J by 4 bases, with 14 bases left in between. The CDR3 nucleotides read TGTGCCAGCTCACCACCGGGCGCGTGGGGGGCAGATACGCAGTATTTT. This gives the protein CASSPPGAWGADTQYF.

This chain links TRBV27 with TRBJ2-1; possible D gene TRBD1, 6 bases. The length of the CDR3 is 13 residues. Trimming stripped 6 bases from V and 15 bases from J, with 21 bases between. Germline V lookup: CDR1 MNHEY, CDR2 SMNVEV (reference sequence). CDR3 in DNA: TGTGCCAGCAGCCTAGGATGGACAGCCGTGCGGTTCTTC. Translated: CASSLGWTAVRFF.

The rearrangement joins TRBV27 to TRBJ2-7; D is ambiguous. The ends were cut back, 3 bases at V and 4 bases at J, with 13 bases in the middle. Germline loops: CDR1 MNHEY, CDR2 SMNVEV (reference sequence). The CDR3 runs 14 residues. CDR3 amino acids: CASSLVVPPYEQYF. The CDR3 DNA follows: TGTGCCAGCAGTTTGGTAGTACCCCCGTACGAGCAGTACTTC.

The chain uses TRBV29-1 and TRBJ2-7; 7 bases align to TRBD1. With 7 bases clipped from V and 6 bases from J, the junction kept 6 bases outside the gene matches. This CDR3 region has 11 residues. Germline CDR1 reads SQVTM; CDR2 reads ANQGSEA. This CDR3 reads CSGAQGSEQYF. The CDR3 DNA is TGCAGCGGGGCACAGGGGAGCGAGCAGTACTTC.

The CDR3: CASSRLAHSFSYEQYF. The CDR3 DNA reads TGCGCCAGCAGCCGACTAGCGCATAGTTTTAGCTACGAGCAGTACTTC. The rearrangement links TRBV4-1 to TRBJ2-7; 8 bases fit TRBD2. V was pared by 4 bases and J by 3 bases, with 11 bases of the junction left unmatched. The CDR3 has 16 residues. Germline V gives CDR1 MGHRA, CDR2 YSYEKL.

This clone was counted between two and nine times. The chain is built from TRBV10-3 and TRBJ1-1; maybe TRBD1 (5 bases). Between the trimmed V and J ends, which lost 2 bases and 6 bases, there was a span of 7 bases. The CDR3 consists of 12 residues. CDR1 ENHRY and CDR2 SYGVKD come from the germline V gene. The CDR3 is CAISERGAEAFF. As DNA, the CDR3 is TGTGCCATCAGTGAGAGGGGCGCTGAAGCTTTCTTT.

The chain links TRBV9 to TRBJ2-7; 10 bases match TRBD2. The V segment lost 0 bases and the J segment 2 bases; nucleotides outside the gene matches: 2. The CDR3 has 15 amino acids. The germline V gene has CDR1 SGDLS and CDR2 YYNGEE. The CDR3 protein is CASSVGTSGAYEQYF. The CDR3 DNA is TGTGCCAGCAGCGTAGGGACTAGCGGTGCCTACGAGCAGTACTTC. The full variable domain, rest sourced from reference TRBV9 and TRBJ2-7, is DSGVTQTPKHLITATGQRVTLRCSPRSGDLSVYWYQQSLDQGLQFLIQYYNGEERAKGNILERFSAQQFPDLHSELNLSSLELGDSALYFCASSVGTSGAYEQYFGPGTRLTVT.

This chain connects TRBV6-5 to TRBJ2-3; the D gene is possibly TRBD2 (6 bases). V was clipped by 2 bases and J by 1 base, with 10 bases between them. The CDR3 totals 15 residues. CDR1 and CDR2 from the germline V gene are MNHEY and SVGAGI. CDR3 sequence: CASSYIRERTDTQYF. The CDR3 DNA sequence: TGTGCCAGCAGTTACATACGGGAGCGCACAGATACGCAGTATTTT.

This clone showed up just once. V usage is TRBV28 and J usage is TRBJ2-7; D remains unclear. Germline V gives CDR1 MDHEN, CDR2 SYDVKM. The CDR3 has 12 amino acids. The V gene lost 3 bases and the J gene lost 2 bases, with 5 bases spanning the gap. CDR3 nucleotide sequence: TGTGCCAGCAGTTTGAACACCTACGAGCAGTACTTC. It specifies CASSLNTYEQYF.

The sample holds one count of this clone. The J gene is TRBJ1-1, the V gene TRBV5-6; 7 nucleotides align to TRBD1. The CDR3 length is 16 residues. In germline, CDR1 is SGHDT, CDR2 YYEEEE. V lost 0 bases, J lost 1 base, and 6 bases stayed unmatched. The CDR3 DNA sequence: TGTGCCAGCAGCTTGGTTTGGGACAGAGAGAACACTGAAGCTTTCTTT. It is translated as CASSLVWDRENTEAFF.

The DNA for the CDR3 is TGCGCCAGCAGCCAAAGGTTCGGCGGGGGGGGGAATGAGCAGTTCTTC. Protein sequence: CASSQRFGGGGNEQFF. The chain carries TRBV4-3 and TRBJ2-1, with 9 bases identical to TRBD2. Germline loops: CDR1 LGHNA, CDR2 YSLEER. The CDR3 covers 16 residues. J lost 7 bases, V lost 2 bases, and 9 bases had no gene match.

V is TRBV30 and J is TRBJ1-4, with D perhaps matching TRBD1 (6 bases). Germline assignment: CDR1 GTSNPN and CDR2 SVGIG (reference sequence). There are 15 residues in the CDR3. The germline V and J ends were trimmed by 3 bases and 7 bases, with 18 bases remaining between them. The CDR3 bases are TGTGCCTGGAGGGGGTCAGGGGCAGTGGGTGAAAAACTGTTTTTT. Translated: CAWRGSGAVGEKLFF.

V and J are TRBV12-5 and TRBJ2-5, with a tentative D call TRBD1 (6 bases). V lost 10 bases, J lost 2 bases, and 26 bases lay in between. The CDR3 sequence is 17 residues long. CDR1 LGHNT and CDR2 FRNRAP come from the germline V gene. The CDR3 reads CATSRDIFGEGQETQYF. For the CDR3, the DNA is TGTGCTACCTCGAGGGACATTTTCGGCGAAGGGCAAGAGACCCAGTACTTC.

V gene TRBV7-9 combines with J gene TRBJ2-5; possibly TRBD2 for D (7 bases). V shed 3 bases and J shed 5 bases, with 10 bases lying between them. This CDR3 comprises 13 residues. CDR1 is SEHNR and CDR2 is FQNEAQ in the germline V gene (reference sequence). The CDR3 reads CASSLGGQETQYF. DNA of the CDR3: TGTGCCAGCAGCTTGGGGGGGCAGGAGACCCAGTACTTC.

A single count supports this clone. The rearrangement joins TRBV6-5 to TRBJ1-2; D gene unclear. The CDR3 totals 11 residues. The V gene lost 8 bases and the J gene lost 5 bases, with 9 bases spanning the gap. Germline V gives CDR1 MNHEY, CDR2 SVGAGI. The CDR3 loop reads CASGDAYGYTF. Here the CDR3 DNA reads TGTGCCAGCGGAGATGCATATGGCTACACCTTC.

The chain combines TRBV18 with TRBJ1-1; no clear D gene. CDR3 length: 14 residues. With 6 bases removed from V and 4 bases from J, the gap between germline ends came to 15 bases. Germline V lookup: CDR1 KGHSH, CDR2 LQKENI. Here the CDR3 reads CASSTREVGTEAFF. CDR3 sequence (DNA): TGTGCCAGCTCCACGAGGGAGGTGGGCACTGAAGCTTTCTTT.

V and J are TRBV5-1 and TRBJ2-7; 7 nucleotides match TRBD2. Germline V gene data show CDR1 as SGHRS and CDR2 as YFSETQ. The CDR3 is 14 amino acids. Trimming at V came to 0 bases and at J to 4 bases, leaving 4 bases not matched to a gene. Written as DNA, the CDR3 is TGCGCCAGCAGCTTGGGGGCTAGCGGATACGAGCAGTACTTC. Translating gives CASSLGASGYEQYF.

Turning to this clone: Other DNA sequences within the sample encode an identical CDR3. The genes are TRBV9 and TRBJ2-1; TRBD2 agrees at 7 bases. The CDR3 length is 15 residues. Per germline, CDR1 SGDLS and CDR2 YYNGEE. The V gene end was trimmed by 0 bases and the J gene end by 7 bases; junction bases not matched to a gene: 7. CDR3 nucleotide sequence: TGTGCCAGCAGCGTAGGAGCGGGATCCGGGAATGAGCAGTTCTTC. This gives the protein CASSVGAGSGNEQFF.

This clone was detected a few times. The rearrangement uses TRBV6-6 and TRBJ1-4; 9 nucleotides align to TRBD1. This CDR3 has 14 amino acids. Germline CDR1 reads MNHNY; CDR2 reads SVGAGI (reference sequence). With 6 bases clipped from V and 7 bases from J, the junction kept 6 bases outside the gene matches. The CDR3 loop reads CASSQQGAGEKLFF. The CDR3 bases are TGTGCCAGCAGCCAACAGGGGGCAGGTGAAAAACTGTTTTTT.

The chain is built from TRBV7-2 and TRBJ2-7, with 8 bases that match TRBD1. CDR3 length: 15 residues. With V trimmed by 5 bases and J by 4 bases, 10 bases remained unmatched. Per the germline V gene, CDR1 is SGHTA and CDR2 is FQGNSA. CDR3 in amino acids: CASSLHGQGWYEQYF. CDR3 sequence (DNA): TGTGCCAGCAGCCTTCACGGACAGGGATGGTACGAGCAGTACTTC.

The CDR3 DNA follows: TGTGCCAGCAGCTCGCGTACTAGCGGGATTATGGAGACCCAGTACTTC. Protein product: CASSSRTSGIMETQYF. The chain is built from TRBV11-3 and TRBJ2-5, with 10 bases that match TRBD2. V gave up 4 bases and J gave up 5 bases; unmatched junction bases: 10. The CDR3 covers 16 residues. Germline V CDR1 and CDR2: SGHNT, YENEEA.